This T cell receptor (beta chain) was recorded in a study of response to subunit inactivated influenza vaccine listed by TCRdb under 2018. Notes on the research overall: Deep quantitative T cell receptor repertoire profiling was used in the study to track responses to a trivalent subunit inactivated influenza vaccine.

The CDR3 measures 15 amino acids from cysteine to phenylalanine. Only the CDR3 region is kept as DNA, spanning 45 bases read in frame from base 1. The junction carries 18 bases between V and J, which are trimmed by 0 bases and 9 bases respectively. CDR1 and CDR2 are read off the germline V gene (reference sequence) as LGHDT and YNNKEL. Library generation was performed with RT-PCR. Sequencing took place on an Illumina HiSeq 2500. TCRdb took the public reads, trimmed them with fastp at Q25, ran MiXCR for clone calling and kept in-frame beta chains. Rows are unified per CDR3 protein, each entry keeping the most common DNA and genes. In this sample the table shows under 200,000 distinct CDR3 sequences, less than 15% of which occur a single time. The ten largest make up about 29% of the sample. This clonotype was seen at least ten times. No cognate antigen has been identified for it. No base-level quality is on record; no much larger clone is a single base apart.

The paper as a whole reports these results and caveats: According to the authors, only a limited number of new T cells may be recruited by each seasonal influenza vaccination.

The same specimen was also included in a second study, on T cells expressing NK-cell markers. From the second report: TCR beta cDNA libraries were made by 5'RACE template switching that added a universal primer site and unique molecular identifiers. TCR beta-chain repertoires were profiled in sorted CD3+CD56+NKG2C+, CD3+CD56+NKG2C- and CD3+CD56-NKG2C+ T-cell subsets from fewer than 10 donors. Among the eight sequenced donors, only one was HCMV-seronegative, while the other seven were HCMV-seropositive. In several experiments an anti-gammadeltaTCR antibody was added to restrict sorting to alphabetaTCR-expressing T cells. In several donors, the dominant CD3+CD56+NKG2C+ clonotypes were found to rank among the top 10 CD8+ clonotypes and to make up 1.0-7.0% of CD8+ T cells. Those dominant clonotypes were again the most abundant among CD3+CD56-NKG2C+ cells in a handful of donors, at about 25-65%. It remained unclear whether the expanded NKG2C-expressing T cell clones were specific for HCMV antigens. The study sequenced eight donors, all healthy volunteers chosen at random: three men and five women. To determine HCMV serostatus, a commercial ELISA kit was used to detect HCMV-specific IgG in serum. Peripheral blood mononuclear cells were isolated from blood by Ficoll density gradient centrifugation. CD4+ and CD8+ T cells were isolated from PBMC by magnetic immunoseparation with Miltenyi isolation kits. cDNA synthesis was primed from the TCR beta constant segment and was followed by two successive PCR amplification steps. Sequencing of the libraries produced 2 x 150 bp reads on Illumina HiSeq 2000/2500, MiSeq or NextSeq. MIGEC was used to demultiplex reads and group the reads by UMI, and MiTCR was used to assemble and quantify clonotypes. To remove erroneous sequences, TCR cDNA sequences were retained only when supported by two or more reads. The tcR package was used for downstream repertoire analysis, and clonotypes were matched between fractions using CDR3 nucleotide sequence together with V segment. VDJmatch was used to annotate antigen specificity against VDJdb, with one amino acid substitution in CDR3 permitted.

The specimen was CD8+ T cells sorted from PBMCs, collected 11 to 12 days after vaccination. This clonotype originated in a man in his fifties who received an inactivated influenza vaccine. Donor details come from another sample of the same person, matched by shared clones. Rearrangement joined TRBV3-1 to TRBJ2-7; TRBD1 is a possible D gene, resting on 6 matching bases. The CDR3 protein: CASSQDLDSLSLQYF. The DNA reads as follows: TGTGCCAGCAGCCAAGATTTGGACAGTCTCTCCTTGCAGTACTTC.